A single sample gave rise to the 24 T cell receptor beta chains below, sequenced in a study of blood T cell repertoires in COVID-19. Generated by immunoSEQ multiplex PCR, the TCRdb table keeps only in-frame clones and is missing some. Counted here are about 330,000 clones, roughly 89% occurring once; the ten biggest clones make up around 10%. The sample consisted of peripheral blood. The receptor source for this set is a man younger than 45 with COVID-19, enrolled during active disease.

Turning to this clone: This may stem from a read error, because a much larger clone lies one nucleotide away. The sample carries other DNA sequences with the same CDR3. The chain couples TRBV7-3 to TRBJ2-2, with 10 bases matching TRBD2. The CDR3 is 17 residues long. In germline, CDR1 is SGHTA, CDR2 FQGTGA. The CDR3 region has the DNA TGCGCCAGCAGCTCCTCCCTTGTGAGCGGGGGGGCCGGGGAGCTGTTTTTT. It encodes CASSSSLVSGGAGELFF.

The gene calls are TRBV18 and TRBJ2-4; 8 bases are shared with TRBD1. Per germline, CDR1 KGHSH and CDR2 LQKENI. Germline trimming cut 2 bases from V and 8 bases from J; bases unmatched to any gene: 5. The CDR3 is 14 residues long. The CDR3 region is CASSPVTGVDIQYF. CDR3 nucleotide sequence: TGTGCCAGCTCACCAGTGACAGGGGTTGACATTCAGTACTTC. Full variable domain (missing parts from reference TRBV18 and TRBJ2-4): NAGVMQNPRHLVRRRGQEARLRCSPMKGHSHVYWYRQLPEEGLKFMVYLQKENIIDESGMPKERFSAEFPKEGPSILRIQQVVRGDSAAYFCASSPVTGVDIQYFGAGTRLSVL.

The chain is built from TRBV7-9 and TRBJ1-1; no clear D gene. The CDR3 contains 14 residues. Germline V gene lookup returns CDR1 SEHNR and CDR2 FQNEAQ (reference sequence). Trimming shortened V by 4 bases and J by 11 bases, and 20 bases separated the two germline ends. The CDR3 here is CASSSLWERGGAFF. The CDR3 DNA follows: TGTGCCAGCAGCTCGTTGTGGGAGCGTGGCGGGGCTTTCTTT.

In nucleotides, the CDR3 is TGTGCCAGCAGTTCCGTTCCGTACGAGCAGTACTTC. Its protein is CASSSVPYEQYF. The chain combines TRBV6-5 with TRBJ2-7; D not resolved. CDR3 size: 12 residues. The V gene lost 4 bases and the J gene lost 4 bases, with 8 bases spanning the gap. Germline V gene lookup returns CDR1 MNHEY and CDR2 SVGAGI.

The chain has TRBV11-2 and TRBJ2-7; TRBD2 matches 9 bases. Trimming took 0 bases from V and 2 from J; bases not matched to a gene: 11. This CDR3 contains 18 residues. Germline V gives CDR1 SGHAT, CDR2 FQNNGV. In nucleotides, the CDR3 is TGTGCCAGCAGCTTAGAGGCGGCGTGGCGGGAGGGGACCTACGAGCAGTACTTC. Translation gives CASSLEAAWREGTYEQYF. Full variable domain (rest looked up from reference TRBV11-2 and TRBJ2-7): EAGVAQSPRYKIIEKRQSVAFWCNPISGHATLYWYQQILGQGPKLLIQFQNNGVVDDSQLPKDRFSAERLKGVDSTLKIQPAKLEDSAVYLCASSLEAAWREGTYEQYFGPGTRLTVT.

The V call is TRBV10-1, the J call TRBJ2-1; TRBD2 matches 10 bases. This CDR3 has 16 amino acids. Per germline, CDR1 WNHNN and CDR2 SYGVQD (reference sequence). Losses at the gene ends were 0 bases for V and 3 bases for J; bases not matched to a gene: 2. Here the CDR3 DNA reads TGCGCCAGCAGTGAGTCGGAGCGGGAGGGCTACAATGAGCAGTTCTTC. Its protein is CASSESEREGYNEQFF.

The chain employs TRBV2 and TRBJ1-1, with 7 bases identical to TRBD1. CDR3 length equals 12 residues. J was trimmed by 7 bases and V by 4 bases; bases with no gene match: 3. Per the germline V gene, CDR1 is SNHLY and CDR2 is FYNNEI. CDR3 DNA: TGTGCCAGCAGTGGGGACAGAAGTGAAGCTTTCTTT. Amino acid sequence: CASSGDRSEAFF.

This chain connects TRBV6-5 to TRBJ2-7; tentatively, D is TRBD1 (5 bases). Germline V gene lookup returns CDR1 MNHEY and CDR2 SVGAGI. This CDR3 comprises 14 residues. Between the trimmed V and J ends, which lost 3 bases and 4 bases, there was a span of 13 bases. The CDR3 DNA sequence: TGTGCCAGCAGTTATTTACAGGAATCTTACGAGCAGTACTTC. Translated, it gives CASSYLQESYEQYF.

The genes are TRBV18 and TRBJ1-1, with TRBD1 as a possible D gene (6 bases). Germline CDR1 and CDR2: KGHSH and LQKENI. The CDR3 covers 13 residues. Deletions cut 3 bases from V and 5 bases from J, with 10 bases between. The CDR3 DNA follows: TGTGCCAGCTCACCGGCAGGACAGACTGAAGCTTTCTTT. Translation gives CASSPAGQTEAFF.

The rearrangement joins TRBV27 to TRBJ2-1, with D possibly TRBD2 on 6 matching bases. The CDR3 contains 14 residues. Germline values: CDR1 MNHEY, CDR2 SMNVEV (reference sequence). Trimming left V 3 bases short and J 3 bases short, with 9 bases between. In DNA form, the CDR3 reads TGTGCCAGCAGTTTGCGGCGGGGCTACAATGAGCAGTTCTTC. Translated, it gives CASSLRRGYNEQFF.

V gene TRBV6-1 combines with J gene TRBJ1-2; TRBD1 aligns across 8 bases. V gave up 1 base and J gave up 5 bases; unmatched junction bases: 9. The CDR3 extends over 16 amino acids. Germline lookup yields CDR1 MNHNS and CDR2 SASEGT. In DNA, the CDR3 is TGTGCCAGCAGTGAAGGGAGGATCGACAGGGGTTATGGCTACACCTTC. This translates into CASSEGRIDRGYGYTF.

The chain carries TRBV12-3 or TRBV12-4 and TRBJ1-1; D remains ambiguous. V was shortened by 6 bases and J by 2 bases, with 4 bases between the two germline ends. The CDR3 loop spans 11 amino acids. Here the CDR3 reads CASRANTEAFF. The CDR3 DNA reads TGTGCCAGCAGAGCCAACACTGAAGCTTTCTTT.

Written as DNA, the CDR3 is TGTGCCAGTAGTGGGGACAGTAGCAATCAGCCCCAGCATTTT. It encodes CASSGDSSNQPQHF. The genes are TRBV19 and TRBJ1-5; TRBD1 matches at 7 bases. CDR1 and CDR2 from the germline V gene are LNHDA and SQIVND (reference sequence). The ends lost 5 bases at V and 0 bases at J; junction bases unmatched: 1. The CDR3 is made up of 14 amino acids.

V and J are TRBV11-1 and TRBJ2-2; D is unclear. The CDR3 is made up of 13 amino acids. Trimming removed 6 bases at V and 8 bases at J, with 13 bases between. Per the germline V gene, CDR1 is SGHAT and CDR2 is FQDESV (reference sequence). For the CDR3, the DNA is TGTGCCAGCAGTCATTACACCTTGGGGGAGCTGTTTTTT. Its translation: CASSHYTLGELFF.

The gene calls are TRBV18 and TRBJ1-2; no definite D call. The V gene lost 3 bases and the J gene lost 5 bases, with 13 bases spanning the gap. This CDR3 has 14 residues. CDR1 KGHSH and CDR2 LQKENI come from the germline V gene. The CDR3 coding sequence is TGTGCCAGCTCACCCTTGCCCGGGTTTTATGGCTACACCTTC. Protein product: CASSPLPGFYGYTF.

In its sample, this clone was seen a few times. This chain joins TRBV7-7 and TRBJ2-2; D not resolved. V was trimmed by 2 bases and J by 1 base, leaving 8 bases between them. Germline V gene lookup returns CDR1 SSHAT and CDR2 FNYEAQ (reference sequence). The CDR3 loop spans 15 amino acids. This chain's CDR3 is CASSLQVGNTGELFF. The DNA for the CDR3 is TGTGCCAGCAGCTTACAGGTCGGGAACACCGGGGAGCTGTTTTTT.

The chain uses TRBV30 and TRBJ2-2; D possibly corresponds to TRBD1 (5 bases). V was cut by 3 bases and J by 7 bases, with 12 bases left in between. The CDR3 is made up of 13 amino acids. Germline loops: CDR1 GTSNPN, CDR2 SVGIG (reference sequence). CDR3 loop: CAWRWQGGGELFF. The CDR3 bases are TGTGCCTGGAGATGGCAGGGCGGCGGGGAGCTGTTTTTT.

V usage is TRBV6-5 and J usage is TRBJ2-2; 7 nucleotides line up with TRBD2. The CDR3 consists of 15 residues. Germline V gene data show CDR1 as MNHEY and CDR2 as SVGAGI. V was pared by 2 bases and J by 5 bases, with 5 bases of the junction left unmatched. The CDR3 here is CASSYGGVRTGELFF. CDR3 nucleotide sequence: TGTGCCAGCAGTTACGGGGGGGTTCGGACCGGGGAGCTGTTTTTT.

CDR3 bases: TGTGCCAGCAGTTACTCCGGACTAGCGGGATACTACGAGCAGTACTTC. Protein product: CASSYSGLAGYYEQYF. V gene TRBV6-5 combines with J gene TRBJ2-7; 12 bases agree with TRBD2. The CDR3 loop spans 16 amino acids. V was clipped by 0 bases and J by 3 bases; unmatched bases: 3. Germline CDR1 is MNHEY and CDR2 is SVGAGI.

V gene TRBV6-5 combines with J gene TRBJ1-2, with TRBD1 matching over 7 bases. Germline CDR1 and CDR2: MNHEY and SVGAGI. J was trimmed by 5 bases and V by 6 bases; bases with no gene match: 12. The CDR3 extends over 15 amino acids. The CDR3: CASSRTGVGRYGYTF. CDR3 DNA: TGTGCCAGCAGCCGAACAGGGGTGGGCAGATATGGCTACACCTTC.

The DNA for the CDR3 is TGTGCCAGCAGCTTGGGGGGCCCGGACAGGGATTCACCCCTCCACTTT. Translated, it gives CASSLGGPDRDSPLHF. The chain joins TRBV5-4 to TRBJ1-6; 8 bases are shared with TRBD1. Losses at the gene ends were 0 bases for V and 8 bases for J; bases not matched to a gene: 7. The germline V gene has CDR1 SGHNT and CDR2 YYREEE (reference sequence). CDR3 length equals 16 residues. Full variable domain (remainder filled in from reference TRBV5-4 and TRBJ1-6): ETGVTQSPTHLIKTRGQQVTLRCSSQSGHNTVSWYQQALGQGPQFIFQYYREEENGRGNFPPRFSGLQFPNYSSELNVNALELDDSALYLCASSLGGPDRDSPLHFGNGTRLTVT.

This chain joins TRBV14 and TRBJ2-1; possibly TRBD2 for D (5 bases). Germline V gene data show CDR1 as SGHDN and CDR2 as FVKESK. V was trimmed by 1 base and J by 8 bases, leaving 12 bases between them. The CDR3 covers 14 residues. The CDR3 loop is CASSQVAIGDEQFF. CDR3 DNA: TGTGCCAGCAGCCAAGTCGCCATCGGGGATGAGCAGTTCTTC.

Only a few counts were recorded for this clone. The CDR3 coding sequence is TGTGCCAGCAGCTTGGAATGGCGGGAGACCTACAATGAGCAGTTCTTC. Translated, it gives CASSLEWRETYNEQFF. This chain joins TRBV5-6 and TRBJ2-1; 7 bases line up with TRBD2. This CDR3 region has 16 residues. Trimming removed 0 bases from V and 2 bases from J; junction bases left unmatched: 5. CDR1 is SGHDT and CDR2 is YYEEEE in the germline V gene.

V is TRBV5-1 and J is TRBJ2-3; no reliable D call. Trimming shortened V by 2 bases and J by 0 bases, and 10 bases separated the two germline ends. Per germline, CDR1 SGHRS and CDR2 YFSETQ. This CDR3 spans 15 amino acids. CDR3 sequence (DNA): TGCGCCAGCAGCTTTACCGGTTCTAGCACAGATACGCAGTATTTT. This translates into CASSFTGSSTDTQYF.